Detailed here is one T cell receptor beta chain. The antigen remains unidentified. The record originates from a study of cytomegalovirus exposure and HLA in healthy donors. Primers: 60 Vbeta forward and 13 Jbeta reverse. Some clones are missing from TCRdb's copy, which holds only in-frame ones; the method was immunoSEQ multiplex PCR. The sample consists of 150,000 to 170,000 clones, more than 60% of them appearing once. General observations from the study: Many donors shared some public TCRs, even though most TCR sequences were rare. In a later analysis, several top co-occurrence clusters appeared linked to parvovirus B19, influenza, CMV and Epstein-Barr virus. An observed cluster of highly shared sequence variants was recorded as a likely sequencing artifact. Being productive about 90% or about 30% of the time was typical of most TCR beta V segments in an earlier analysis.

CDR1 MDHEN and CDR2 SYDVKM come from the germline V gene. Trimming shortened V by 7 bases and J by 0 bases, and 22 bases separated the two germline ends. The CDR3 length is 18 residues. This chain connects TRBV28 to TRBJ1-5, with a possible D match to TRBD1 (5 bases). This TCR came from a woman aged 40 to 55 in good health and CMV-seronegative. Sequencing used PBMCs. In nucleotides, the CDR3 is TGTGCCAGCACCTTGGCTCGACAGACGTATTATAGCAATCAGCCCCAGCATTTT. Residues: CASTLARQTYYSNQPQHF.